This TCR beta chain was recorded in a study of technical replicates of blood from several donors. TCRdb's table, derived via immunoSEQ multiplex PCR, lists solely in-frame clones and lacks some. The sample holds just over 15,000 clones, approximately 83% seen once. This CDR3 is 14 amino acids long. CDR1 and CDR2 from the germline V gene are SGHVS and FQNEAQ. Deletions cut 5 bases from V and 7 bases from J, with 17 bases between. The genes are TRBV7-8 and TRBJ1-2; D call uncertain. The receptor was isolated from a human donor in good health. The sample taken for sequencing was PBMCs. In DNA, the CDR3 is TGTGCCAGCAGCCTACCGGGCGGGTTCAGTGGCTACACCTTC. Its translation: CASSLPGGFSGYTF.